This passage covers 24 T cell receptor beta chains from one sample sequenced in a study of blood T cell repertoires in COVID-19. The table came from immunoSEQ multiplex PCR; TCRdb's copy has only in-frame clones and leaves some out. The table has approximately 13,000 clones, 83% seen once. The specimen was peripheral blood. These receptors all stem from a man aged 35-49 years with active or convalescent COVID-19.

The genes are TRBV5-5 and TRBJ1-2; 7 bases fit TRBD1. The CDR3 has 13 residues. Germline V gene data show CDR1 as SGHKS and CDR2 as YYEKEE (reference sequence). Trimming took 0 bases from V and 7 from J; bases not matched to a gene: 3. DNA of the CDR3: TGTGCCAGCAGCTTGGGGACAGGTGGTGGCTACACCTTC. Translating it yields CASSLGTGGGYTF.

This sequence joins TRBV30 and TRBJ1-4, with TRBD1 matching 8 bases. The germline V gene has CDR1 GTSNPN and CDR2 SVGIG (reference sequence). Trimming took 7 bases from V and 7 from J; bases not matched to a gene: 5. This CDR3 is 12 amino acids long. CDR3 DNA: TGTGCCTTACAGGGGGGTGGTGAAAAACTGTTTTTT. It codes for CALQGGGEKLFF.

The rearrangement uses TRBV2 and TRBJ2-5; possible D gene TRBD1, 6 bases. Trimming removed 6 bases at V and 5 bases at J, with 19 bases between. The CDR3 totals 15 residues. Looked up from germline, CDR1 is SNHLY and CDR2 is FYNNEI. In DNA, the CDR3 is TGTGCCAGCAGCTCGGTCCAGGGGCAGGGGGAGACCCAGTACTTC. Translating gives CASSSVQGQGETQYF.

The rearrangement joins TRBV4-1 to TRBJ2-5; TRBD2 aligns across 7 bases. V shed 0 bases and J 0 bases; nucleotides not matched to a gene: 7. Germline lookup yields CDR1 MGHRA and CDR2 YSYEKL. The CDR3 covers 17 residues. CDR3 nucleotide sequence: TGCGCCAGCAGCCAAGATCATGGGGGAGGGTACCAAGAGACCCAGTACTTC. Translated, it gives CASSQDHGGGYQETQYF.

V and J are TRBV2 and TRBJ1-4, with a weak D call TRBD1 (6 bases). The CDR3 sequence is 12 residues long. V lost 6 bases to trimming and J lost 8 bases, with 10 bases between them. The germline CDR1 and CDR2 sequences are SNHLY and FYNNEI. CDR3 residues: CASRPTGEKLFF. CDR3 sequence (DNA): TGTGCCAGCAGACCGACAGGAGAAAAACTGTTTTTT.

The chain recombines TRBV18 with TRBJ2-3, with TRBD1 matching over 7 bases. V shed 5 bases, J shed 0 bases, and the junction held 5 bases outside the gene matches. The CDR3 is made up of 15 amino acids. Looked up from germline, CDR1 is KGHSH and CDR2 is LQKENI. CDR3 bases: TGTGCCAGCTCATCCCGACAGGGCAGCACAGATACGCAGTATTTT. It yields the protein CASSSRQGSTDTQYF. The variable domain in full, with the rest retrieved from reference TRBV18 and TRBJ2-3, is NAGVMQNPRHLVRRRGQEARLRCSPMKGHSHVYWYRQLPEEGLKFMVYLQKENIIDESGMPKERFSAEFPKEGPSILRIQQVVRGDSAAYFCASSSRQGSTDTQYFGPGTRLTVL.

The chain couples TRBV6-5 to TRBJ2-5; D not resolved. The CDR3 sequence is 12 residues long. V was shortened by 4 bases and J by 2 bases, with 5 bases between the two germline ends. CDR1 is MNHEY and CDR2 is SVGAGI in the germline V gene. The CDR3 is CASSLNQETQYF. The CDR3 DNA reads TGTGCCAGCAGTTTAAATCAAGAGACCCAGTACTTC.

The CDR3 protein is CSARGAGETQYF. The DNA for the CDR3 is TGCAGCGCGCGGGGGGCCGGGGAGACCCAGTACTTC. The chain joins TRBV29-1 to TRBJ2-5, with TRBD2 matching 8 bases. V shed 7 bases, J shed 5 bases, and the junction held 6 bases outside the gene matches. This CDR3 region has 12 residues. Germline assignment: CDR1 SQVTM and CDR2 ANQGSEA. Filled out from reference TRBV29-1 and TRBJ2-5, the complete variable domain reads SAVISQKPSRDICQRGTSLTIQCQVDSQVTMMFWYRQQPGQSLTLIATANQGSEATYESGFVIDKFPISRPNLTFSTLTVSNMSPEDSSIYLCSARGAGETQYFGPGTRLLVL.

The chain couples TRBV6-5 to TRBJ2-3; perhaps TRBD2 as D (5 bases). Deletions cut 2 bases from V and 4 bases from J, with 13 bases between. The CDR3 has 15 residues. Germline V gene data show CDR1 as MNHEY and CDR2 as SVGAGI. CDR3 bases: TGTGCCAGCAGTTACGAGGGAAGTCAGGCAGATACGCAGTATTTT. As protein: CASSYEGSQADTQYF.

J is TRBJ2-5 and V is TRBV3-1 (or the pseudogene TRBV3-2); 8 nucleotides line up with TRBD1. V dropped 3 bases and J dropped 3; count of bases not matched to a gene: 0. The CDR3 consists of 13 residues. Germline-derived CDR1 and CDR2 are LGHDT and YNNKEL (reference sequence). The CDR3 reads CASSQGQEETQYF. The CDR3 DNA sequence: TGTGCCAGCAGCCAGGGACAGGAAGAGACCCAGTACTTC.

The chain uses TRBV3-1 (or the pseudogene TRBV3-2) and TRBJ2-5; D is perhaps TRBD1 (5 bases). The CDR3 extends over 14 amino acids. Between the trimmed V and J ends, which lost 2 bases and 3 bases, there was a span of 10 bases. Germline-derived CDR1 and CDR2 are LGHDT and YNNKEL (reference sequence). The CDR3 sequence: CASSQMGREETQYF. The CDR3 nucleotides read TGTGCCAGCAGCCAAATGGGGCGTGAAGAGACCCAGTACTTC.

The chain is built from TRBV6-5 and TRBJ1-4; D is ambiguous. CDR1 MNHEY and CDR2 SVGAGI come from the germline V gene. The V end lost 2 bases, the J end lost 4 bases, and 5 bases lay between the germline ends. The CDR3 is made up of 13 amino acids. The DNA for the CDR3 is TGTGCCAGCAGTTACGGCAGTAATGAAAAACTGTTTTTT. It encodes CASSYGSNEKLFF.

The CDR3 here is CASSIMGPGLAGGNEQFF. CDR3 in DNA: TGTGCCAGTAGTATTATGGGGCCCGGACTAGCGGGTGGGAATGAGCAGTTCTTC. The chain couples TRBV19 to TRBJ2-1; 11 bases align to TRBD2. Germline values: CDR1 LNHDA, CDR2 SQIVND (reference sequence). The CDR3 extends over 18 amino acids. Trimming at V came to 3 bases and at J to 7 bases, leaving 14 bases not matched to a gene.

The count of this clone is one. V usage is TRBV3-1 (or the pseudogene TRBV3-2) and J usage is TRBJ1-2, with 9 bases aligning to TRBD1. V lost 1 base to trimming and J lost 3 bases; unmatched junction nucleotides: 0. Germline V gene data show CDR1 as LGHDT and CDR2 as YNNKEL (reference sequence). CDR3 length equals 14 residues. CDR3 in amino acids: CASSQGTGDYGYTF. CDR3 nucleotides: TGTGCCAGCAGCCAAGGGACAGGGGACTATGGCTACACCTTC.

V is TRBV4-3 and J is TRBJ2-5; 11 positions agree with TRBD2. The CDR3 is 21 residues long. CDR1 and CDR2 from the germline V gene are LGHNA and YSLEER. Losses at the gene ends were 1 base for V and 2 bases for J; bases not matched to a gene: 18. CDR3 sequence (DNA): TGCGCCAGCAGCCAAGTTTCAACAAGACAAACTAGCGGGAGATGTCAAGAGACCCAGTACTTC. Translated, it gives CASSQVSTRQTSGRCQETQYF.

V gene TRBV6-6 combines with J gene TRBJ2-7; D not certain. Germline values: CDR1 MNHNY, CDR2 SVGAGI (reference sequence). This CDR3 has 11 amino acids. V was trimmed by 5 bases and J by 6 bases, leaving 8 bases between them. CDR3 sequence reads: CASSTPREQYF. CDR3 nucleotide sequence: TGTGCCAGCAGTACACCCCGCGAGCAGTACTTC.

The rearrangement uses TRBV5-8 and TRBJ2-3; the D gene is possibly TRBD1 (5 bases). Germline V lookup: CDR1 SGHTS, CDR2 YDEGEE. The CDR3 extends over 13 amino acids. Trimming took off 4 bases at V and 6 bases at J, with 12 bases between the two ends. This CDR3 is CASSAPGADTQYF. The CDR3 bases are TGTGCCAGCAGCGCCCCTGGGGCGGATACGCAGTATTTT.

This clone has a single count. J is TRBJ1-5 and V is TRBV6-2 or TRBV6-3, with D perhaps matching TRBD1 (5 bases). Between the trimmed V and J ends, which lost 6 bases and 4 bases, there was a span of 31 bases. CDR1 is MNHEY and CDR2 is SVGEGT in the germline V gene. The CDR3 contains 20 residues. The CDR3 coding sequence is TGTGCCAGCAGCCGACCACTAGCAATGACGCTCAGGGAAGGGAATCAGCCCCAGCATTTT. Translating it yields CASSRPLAMTLREGNQPQHF.

This CDR3 is CAGSRGNQPQHF. The CDR3 bases are TGTGCCGGCTCTCGGGGAAATCAGCCCCAGCATTTT. The chain uses TRBV6-5 and TRBJ1-5, with D unresolved. V dropped 11 bases and J dropped 4 bases, with 12 bases sitting between them. Germline-derived CDR1 and CDR2 are MNHEY and SVGAGI. CDR3 length equals 12 residues.

As DNA, the CDR3 is TGTGCCAGCAGTGTGGGGGGACAGTGGTCCGGGTACGAGCAGTACTTC. Protein: CASSVGGQWSGYEQYF. The chain couples TRBV2 to TRBJ2-7, with D tentatively TRBD1 (7 bases). The V and J ends lost 4 bases and 4 bases respectively, with 20 bases between them. Germline loops: CDR1 SNHLY, CDR2 FYNNEI. This CDR3 comprises 16 residues. Drawing the rest from reference TRBV2 and TRBJ2-7, the complete variable domain is EPEVTQTPSHQVTQMGQEVILRCVPISNHLYFYWYRQILGQKVEFLVSFYNNEISEKSEIFDDQFSVERPDGSNFTLKIRSTKLEDSAMYFCASSVGGQWSGYEQYFGPGTRLTVT.

CDR3 region: CASSLSGGNNQPQHF. DNA of the CDR3: TGCGCCAGCAGCTTGAGCGGGGGGAACAATCAGCCCCAGCATTTT. The V and J genes are TRBV5-1 and TRBJ1-5; maybe TRBD1 (5 bases). CDR3 length: 15 residues. Germline CDR1 is SGHRS and CDR2 is YFSETQ. The V and J ends lost 1 base and 3 bases respectively, with 11 bases between them. Variable domain in full (rest from reference TRBV5-1 and TRBJ1-5): KAGVTQTPRYLIKTRGQQVTLSCSPISGHRSVSWYQQTPGQGLQFLFEYFSETQRNKGNFPGRFSGRQFSNSRSEMNVSTLELGDSALYLCASSLSGGNNQPQHFGDGTRLSIL.

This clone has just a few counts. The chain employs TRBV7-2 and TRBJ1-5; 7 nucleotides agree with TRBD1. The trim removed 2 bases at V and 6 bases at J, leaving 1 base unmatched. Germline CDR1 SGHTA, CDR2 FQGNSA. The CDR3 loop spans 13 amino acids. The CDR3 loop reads CASSLQGGQPQHF. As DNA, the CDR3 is TGTGCCAGCAGCTTACAGGGGGGTCAGCCCCAGCATTTT.

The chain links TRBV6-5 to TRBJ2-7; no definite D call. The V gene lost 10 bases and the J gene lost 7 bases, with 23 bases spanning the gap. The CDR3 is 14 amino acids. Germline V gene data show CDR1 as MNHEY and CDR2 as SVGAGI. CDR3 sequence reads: CATCTAEYGVEQYF. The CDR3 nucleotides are TGTGCCACCTGCACAGCAGAGTACGGTGTGGAGCAGTACTTC.

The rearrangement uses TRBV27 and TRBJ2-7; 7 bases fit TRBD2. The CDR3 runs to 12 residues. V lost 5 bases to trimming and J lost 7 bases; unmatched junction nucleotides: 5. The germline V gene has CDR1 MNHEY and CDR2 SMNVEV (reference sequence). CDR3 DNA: TGTGCCAGCAGTCCCCTCGGGGGGGAGCAGTACTTC. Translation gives CASSPLGGEQYF.